The following is a T cell receptor beta chain sequence with its context. This specimen belongs to a study of cytomegalovirus exposure and HLA in healthy donors. In the PCR, 60 Vbeta and 13 Jbeta primers were used. TCRdb's table, derived via immunoSEQ multiplex PCR, lists solely in-frame clones and lacks some. The profile shows approximately 200,000 clones, roughly 80% of them singletons. There are 16 residues in the CDR3. Between the trimmed V and J ends, which lost 7 bases and 0 bases, there was a span of 15 bases. The germline V gene has CDR1 LNHDA and CDR2 SQIVND (reference sequence). The sample consisted of PBMCs. The TCR was taken from a woman aged 30 to 39 in good health and CMV-seropositive. The chain joins TRBV19 to TRBJ2-2; D possibly corresponds to TRBD1 (7 bases). The CDR3 spells CASIRGRGANTGELFF. For the CDR3, the DNA is TGTGCCAGTATTAGGGGGCGCGGGGCGAACACCGGGGAGCTGTTTTTT.